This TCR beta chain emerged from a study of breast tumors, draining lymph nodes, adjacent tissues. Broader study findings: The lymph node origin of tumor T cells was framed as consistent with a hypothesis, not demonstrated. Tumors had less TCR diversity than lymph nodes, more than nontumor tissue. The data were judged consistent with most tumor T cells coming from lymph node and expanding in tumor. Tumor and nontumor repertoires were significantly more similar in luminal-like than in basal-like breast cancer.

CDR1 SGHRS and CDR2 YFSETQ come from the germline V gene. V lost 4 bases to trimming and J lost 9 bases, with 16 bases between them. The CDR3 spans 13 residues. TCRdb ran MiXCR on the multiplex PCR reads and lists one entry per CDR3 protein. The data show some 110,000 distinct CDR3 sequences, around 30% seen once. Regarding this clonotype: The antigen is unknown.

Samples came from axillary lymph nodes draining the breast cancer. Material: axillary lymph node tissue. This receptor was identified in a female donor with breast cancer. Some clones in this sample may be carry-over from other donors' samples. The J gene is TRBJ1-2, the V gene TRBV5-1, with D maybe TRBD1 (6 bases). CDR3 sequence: CASSRGRGGSYTF. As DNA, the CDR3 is TGCGCCAGCAGCCGAGGCAGGGGCGGTAGCTACACCTTC.